This record concerns one T cell receptor beta chain sequence. The target antigen is unknown. These data originate in a study of a mutant IDH1 vaccine in newly diagnosed glioma. Whole-study context: Vaccine dosing followed radiotherapy by 4-6 weeks, or accompanied temozolomide cycles. Of treated patients, approximately 60% were men and roughly 40% women, averaging around 40 years.

Generated by immunoSEQ multiplex PCR, the TCRdb table keeps only in-frame clones and is missing some. This sample yields roughly 40,000 clones, of which roughly four fifths are seen a single time; roughly 4.6% belongs to the top ten. Between the trimmed V and J ends, which lost 7 bases and 4 bases, there was a span of 19 bases. This CDR3 region has 15 residues. From germline, CDR1 is MNHEY and CDR2 SVGAGI. Time point denoted: week 35, safety follow-up. Every single dose of the vaccine, 300 ug of mutant IDH1 20-mer peptide, came with topical imiquimod. The J gene is TRBJ1-1, the V gene TRBV6-5; a weak D match, TRBD1 (5 bases). The specimen comprised PBMCs, sampled from a glioma patient whose treatment included an IDH1 peptide vaccine. This clonotype originated in a woman in her 50s with glioma. The CDR3 DNA follows: TGTGCCAGCATCGATCATGGGGGGGGGAGCACTGAAGCTTTCTTT. This gives the protein CASIDHGGGSTEAFF.